Given below is one TCR beta chain in context. The clone's antigen remains unknown. No much larger clone exists at a distance of one base, and base qualities are not known. Measured from the cysteine to the phenylalanine, the CDR3 is 15 residues long. CDR3 DNA only is kept here, 45 bases in frame from base 1. V loses 4 bases, J loses 5 bases, and the germline ends lie 16 bases apart. CDR1 and CDR2 were assigned from the germline V gene as SGDLS and YYNGEE. The library came from the immunoSEQ multiplex PCR assay. In its TCRdb copy, this immuneACCESS table keeps in-frame sequences only and misses some clones. Where compared with another copy, unresolved V genes explain less than half of these, and the others have no known cause. The sample yields 150,000 or so clones; approximately 94% were counted once. The top ten clonotypes cover approximately 5.7% of the sample. The data stem from a study of control samples from healthy donors and cancer patients (dated by TCRdb to 2019 to 2021).

The receptor was isolated from a man aged 18 to 30 in good health. The chain joins TRBV9 to TRBJ1-5; a tentative D match to TRBD1 spans 5 bases. Sequencing used blood. The CDR3 reads CASSFAGLVDQPQHF. DNA sequence: TGTGCCAGCAGCTTCGCAGGGTTAGTGGATCAGCCCCAGCATTTT.